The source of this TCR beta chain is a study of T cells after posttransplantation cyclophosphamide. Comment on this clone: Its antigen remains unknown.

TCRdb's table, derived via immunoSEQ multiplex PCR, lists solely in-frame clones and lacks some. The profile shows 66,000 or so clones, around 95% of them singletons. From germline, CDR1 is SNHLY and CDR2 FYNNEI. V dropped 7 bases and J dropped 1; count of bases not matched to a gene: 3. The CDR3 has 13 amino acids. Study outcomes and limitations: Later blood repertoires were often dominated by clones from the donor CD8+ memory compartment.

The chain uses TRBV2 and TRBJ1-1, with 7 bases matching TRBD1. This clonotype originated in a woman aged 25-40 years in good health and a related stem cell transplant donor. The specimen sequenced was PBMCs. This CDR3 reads CASTRQGNTEAFF. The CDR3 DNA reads TGTGCCAGCACCAGACAGGGGAACACTGAAGCTTTCTTT.